This record covers a single T cell receptor beta chain. Its antigen is still unknown. These data come from a study of shared clonotypes between healthy human individuals. Study conclusions and caveats: Sampling used blood alone; tissue repertoires probably differ.

When replicate PCRs were run on sorted subsets, they used approximately 0.2 ug DNA, tens of thousands of T cell genomes. The protocol was immunoSEQ multiplex PCR, while the TCRdb copy is restricted to in-frame clones and leaves out a portion. This repertoire shows about 1.1 million clones, 70% to 80% found once; its top ten account for 0.52%. Looked up from germline, CDR1 is SGHTA and CDR2 is FQGTGA. The CDR3 has 16 amino acids. V lost 5 bases to trimming and J lost 1 base, with 14 bases between them. The clonotype was recovered from a man in his late teens or twenties in good health. Some clones in this sample may be carry-over from other donors' samples. The sequenced sample was memory CD4+ T cells from PBMCs. Subset denoted: CD45RA-negative fraction. The chain uses TRBV7-3 and TRBJ2-2; D may be TRBD1 (6 bases). The CDR3 reads CASSLPTGWNTGELFF. Here the CDR3 DNA reads TGTGCCAGCAGCCTACCGACAGGATGGAACACCGGGGAGCTGTTTTTT.